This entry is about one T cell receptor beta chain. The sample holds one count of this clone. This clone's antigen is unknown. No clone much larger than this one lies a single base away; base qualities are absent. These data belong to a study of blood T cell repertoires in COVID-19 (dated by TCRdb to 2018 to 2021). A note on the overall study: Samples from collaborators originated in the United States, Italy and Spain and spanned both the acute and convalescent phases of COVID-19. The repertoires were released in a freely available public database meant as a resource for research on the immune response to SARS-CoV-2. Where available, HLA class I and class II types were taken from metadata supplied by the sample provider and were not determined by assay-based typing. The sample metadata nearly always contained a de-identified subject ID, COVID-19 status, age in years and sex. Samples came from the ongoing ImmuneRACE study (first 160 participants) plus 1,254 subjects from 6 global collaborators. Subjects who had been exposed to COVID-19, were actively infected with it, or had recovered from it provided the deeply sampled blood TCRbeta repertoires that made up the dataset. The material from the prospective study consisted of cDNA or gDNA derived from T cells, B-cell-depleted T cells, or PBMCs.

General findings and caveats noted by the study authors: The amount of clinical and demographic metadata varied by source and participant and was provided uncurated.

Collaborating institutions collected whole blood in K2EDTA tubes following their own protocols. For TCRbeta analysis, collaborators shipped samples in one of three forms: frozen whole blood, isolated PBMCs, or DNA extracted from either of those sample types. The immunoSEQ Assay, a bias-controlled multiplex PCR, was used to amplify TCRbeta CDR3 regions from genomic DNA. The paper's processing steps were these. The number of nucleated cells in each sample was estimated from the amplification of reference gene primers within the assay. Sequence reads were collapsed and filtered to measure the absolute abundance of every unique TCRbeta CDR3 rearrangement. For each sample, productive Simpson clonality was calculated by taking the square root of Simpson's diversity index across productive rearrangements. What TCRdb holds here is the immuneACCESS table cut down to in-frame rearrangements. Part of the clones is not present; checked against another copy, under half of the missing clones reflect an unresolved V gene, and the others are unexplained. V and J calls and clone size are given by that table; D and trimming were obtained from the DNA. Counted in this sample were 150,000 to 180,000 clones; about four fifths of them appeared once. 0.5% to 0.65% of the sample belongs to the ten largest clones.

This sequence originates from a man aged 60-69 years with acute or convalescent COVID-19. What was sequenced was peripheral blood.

The nucleotides read TGTGCCAGTAGTATGGGACAGGGGTTCTCTGGGGCCAACGTCCTGACTTTC. Its translation is CASSMGQGFSGANVLTF. In this chain, TRBV19 is recombined with TRBJ2-6; TRBD1 aligns with 10 central bases. Sequences LNHDA (CDR1) and SQIVND (CDR2) are obtained from the germline V gene (reference sequence). Clipping removes 3 bases from V and 0 bases from J, with 2 as the unmatched junction base count. The CDR3 has 17 amino acids, counting the end cysteine and phenylalanine. The read is trimmed to its CDR3 DNA, 51 bases read in frame from base 1. Extended through the reference TRBV19 and TRBJ2-6 proteins, this CDR3 yields the full variable domain: DGGITQSPKYLFRKEGQNVTLSCEQNLNHDAMYWYRQDPGQGLRLIYYSQIVNDFQKGDIAEGYSVSREKKESFPLTVTSAQKNPTAFYLCASSMGQGFSGANVLTFGAGSRLTVL.